This passage covers 2 T cell receptor beta chains from one sample sequenced in a study of blood T cell repertoires in COVID-19 (dated by TCRdb to 2020 to 2022). To prepare the library, the immunoSEQ multiplex PCR assay was applied. TCRdb mirrors the immuneACCESS table, restricted to in-frame sequences. Some clones are absent from its copies; in checked studies, under half trace to an unresolved V gene, and the reason for the others is unknown. For this sample there are around 200,000 clones; around 83% appear just once. The top ten clonotypes cover around 8.7% of the sample. The sample comprised peripheral blood. These receptors all come from a woman between 45 and 65 years old with acute or convalescent COVID-19.

V is TRBV28 and J is TRBJ1-2; 7 nucleotides match TRBD1. Germline CDR1 MDHEN, CDR2 SYDVKM. This CDR3 has 16 amino acids. Unmatched junction bases numbered 12, after V lost 4 bases and J lost 4 bases. The CDR3 reads CASSSTYVAGGYGYTF. For the CDR3, the DNA is TGTGCCAGCAGTTCCACCTACGTAGCAGGGGGCTATGGCTACACCTTC.

This rearrangement joins TRBV4-1 to TRBJ2-1; TRBD2 matches 10 bases. The V and J ends lost 0 bases and 7 bases, in that order; junction bases with no gene match: 9. The CDR3 loop spans 17 amino acids. The V gene's germline CDR1 is MGHRA and CDR2 YSYEKL. The CDR3 region is CASSQDSRASGSNEQFF. The CDR3, as DNA: TGCGCCAGCAGCCAAGATTCACGGGCTAGCGGGAGTAATGAGCAGTTCTTC.